This entry lists 18 T cell receptor beta chains sequenced from one sample in a study of blood T cell repertoires in COVID-19 (TCRdb year 2020). Libraries were constructed by the immunoSEQ multiplex PCR assay. This immuneACCESS table, as held by TCRdb, lists in-frame sequences with V and J called but not all clones. Of the missing ones, under half trace to an unresolved V gene in checked studies; the others have no known cause. The sample table holds 83,000 or so clones, of which about four fifths were seen once. 21% of the sample is held by the ten biggest clonotypes. Sequencing was done on a sample of peripheral blood. The receptors come from a human donor in a cohort sampled during active COVID-19.

The genes are TRBV3-1 (or the pseudogene TRBV3-2) and TRBJ1-4, with D unresolved. Trimming left V 4 bases short and J 5 bases short, with 11 bases between. Germline CDR1 is LGHDT and CDR2 is YNNKEL (reference sequence). CDR3 length: 14 amino acids. This chain's CDR3 is CASSLRSGNEKLFF. Written as DNA, the CDR3 is TGTGCCAGCAGCCTCAGGTCGGGGAATGAAAAACTGTTTTTT.

CDR3 residues: CASSQPGATNEKLFF. CDR3 sequence (DNA): TGCGCCAGCAGCCAACCGGGTGCAACTAATGAAAAACTGTTTTTT. The V call is TRBV4-1, the J call TRBJ1-4; D is unclear. V was shortened by 2 bases and J by 0 bases, with 7 bases between the two germline ends. There are 15 residues in the CDR3. Germline loops: CDR1 MGHRA, CDR2 YSYEKL.

The rearrangement links TRBV18 to TRBJ1-2; D remains ambiguous. Germline V gene lookup returns CDR1 KGHSH and CDR2 LQKENI. The CDR3 loop spans 14 amino acids. Trimming took off 0 bases at V and 8 bases at J, with 13 bases between the two ends. The CDR3: CASSPPARSWGYTF. Here the CDR3 DNA reads TGTGCCAGCTCACCACCGGCCAGGTCGTGGGGCTACACCTTC.

The chain recombines TRBV21-1 with TRBJ2-2; TRBD1 is taken as the D call from the table, unchecked against the DNA. TRBV21-1 represents a pseudogene. The CDR3 length is 20 residues. CDR3 region: CASSSLSPTRHVSNTGELFF. Here the CDR3 DNA reads TGTGCCAGCAGCTCCTTATCCCCCACAAGACATGTCTCGAACACCGGGGAGCTGTTTTTT.

This chain links TRBV7-2 with TRBJ2-3, with 8 bases matching TRBD1. Germline assignment: CDR1 SGHTA and CDR2 FQGNSA. Trimming at V came to 3 bases and at J to 6 bases, leaving 5 bases not matched to a gene. This CDR3 is built from 14 residues. The CDR3 sequence: CASSLDRDGDTQYF. In DNA, the CDR3 is TGTGCCAGCAGCTTGGACAGGGATGGTGATACGCAGTATTTT.

The chain is built from TRBV5-1 and TRBJ1-5; no definite D call. CDR1 and CDR2 (germline): SGHRS, YFSETQ. The CDR3 spans 15 residues. The V and J ends lost 5 bases and 0 bases respectively, with 12 bases between them. CDR3 sequence reads: CASRFTPNSNQPQHF. The CDR3, as DNA: TGCGCCAGCAGATTCACACCCAATAGCAATCAGCCCCAGCATTTT.

V gene TRBV9 combines with J gene TRBJ1-2, with TRBD1 matching 8 bases. This CDR3 is built from 14 residues. Germline V gene sequence: CDR1 SGDLS, CDR2 YYNGEE. J was trimmed by 8 bases and V by 3 bases; bases with no gene match: 9. The CDR3, as DNA: TGTGCCAGCAGCGCTACCGGGACAGGCGGCGGCTACACCTTC. This translates into CASSATGTGGGYTF.

The gene calls are TRBV6-2 or TRBV6-3 and TRBJ2-3; tentatively, D is TRBD2 (5 bases). The V end was cut by 6 bases, the J end by 0 bases, with 13 bases between. This CDR3 contains 15 residues. Germline CDR1 and CDR2: MNHEY and SVGEGT. In DNA, the CDR3 is TGTGCCAGCAGCCCTTGGCGGGTTAGCACAGATACGCAGTATTTT. Its translation: CASSPWRVSTDTQYF.

Details on this clone: A read error may account for a junction end that differs from germline. The gene calls are TRBV5-5 and TRBJ2-7; maybe TRBD1 (6 bases). The CDR3 runs to 16 residues. Germline V gene sequence: CDR1 SGHKS, CDR2 YYEKEE (reference sequence). CDR3 residues: CASSSPLDRRRDRSHF. The CDR3 DNA sequence: TGTGCCAGCAGCTCGCCCTTAGACAGGAGACGTGACAGGAGTCACTTC.

This chain links TRBV5-1 with TRBJ1-2; no clear D. With 5 bases removed from V and 7 bases from J, the gap between germline ends came to 9 bases. Germline V gene data show CDR1 as SGHRS and CDR2 as YFSETQ. The CDR3 consists of 11 residues. The CDR3 DNA follows: TGCGCCAGCAGGGAGCAGAGTGGCTACACCTTC. Translation: CASREQSGYTF.

V usage is TRBV9 and J usage is TRBJ1-6; 7 positions match TRBD1. The CDR3 loop spans 19 amino acids. CDR1 is SGDLS, CDR2 YYNGEE, per germline. Unmatched junction bases numbered 19, after V lost 4 bases and J lost 6 bases. The DNA for the CDR3 is TGTGCCAGCAGCCCAGCGGAGGGGGCGAGACGAAGTACTAATTCACCCCTCCACTTT. Translation: CASSPAEGARRSTNSPLHF. Combining the CDR3 with reference TRBV9 and TRBJ1-6 gives the whole variable domain DSGVTQTPKHLITATGQRVTLRCSPRSGDLSVYWYQQSLDQGLQFLIQYYNGEERAKGNILERFSAQQFPDLHSELNLSSLELGDSALYFCASSPAEGARRSTNSPLHFGNGTRLTVT.

The gene calls are TRBV7-9 and TRBJ1-5, with D possibly TRBD1 on 6 matching bases. Between the trimmed V and J ends, which lost 4 bases and 2 bases, there was a span of 18 bases. The CDR3 extends over 17 amino acids. The germline gives CDR1 SEHNR, CDR2 FQNEAQ (reference sequence). CDR3 sequence (DNA): TGTGCCAGCAGCTCCACAGGGAGGGGGAAGGGCAATCAGCCCCAGCATTTT. It translates to CASSSTGRGKGNQPQHF.

The chain carries TRBV18 and TRBJ2-2; weak D call: TRBD2 (6 bases). Looked up from germline, CDR1 is KGHSH and CDR2 is LQKENI. The CDR3 totals 14 residues. V was cut by 6 bases and J by 4 bases, with 12 bases left in between. CDR3 amino acids: CASSSGGITGELFF. CDR3 bases: TGTGCCAGCTCCAGTGGAGGGATCACCGGGGAGCTGTTTTTT.

V is TRBV11-2 and J is TRBJ2-7; tentative D call: TRBD2 (6 bases). Per germline, CDR1 SGHAT and CDR2 FQNNGV. V was shortened by 1 base and J by 1 base, with 14 bases between the two germline ends. The CDR3 runs 16 residues. The CDR3 DNA reads TGTGCCAGCAGCTTAGGTCCTGCAGGGAGGTCCTACGAGCAGTACTTC. Protein product: CASSLGPAGRSYEQYF.

This chain connects TRBV30 to TRBJ1-4, with a possible D match to TRBD1 (6 bases). Germline V CDR1 and CDR2: GTSNPN, SVGIG (reference sequence). Trimming took 3 bases from V and 2 from J, leaving 10 bases between them. The CDR3 runs 14 residues. The CDR3 reads CAWSRQATNEKLFF. The DNA for the CDR3 is TGTGCCTGGAGCAGACAGGCTACTAATGAAAAACTGTTTTTT.

The chain uses TRBV2 and TRBJ2-7, with 12 bases matching TRBD1. Germline V gene lookup returns CDR1 SNHLY and CDR2 FYNNEI. The CDR3 loop spans 17 amino acids. The V gene end was trimmed by 1 base and the J gene end by 4 bases; junction bases not matched to a gene: 8. The DNA for the CDR3 is TGTGCCAGCAGTGAAGAGGGGACAGGGGGCGCGGAGTACGAGCAGTACTTC. The encoded protein is CASSEEGTGGAEYEQYF.

This clone was picked up one time. The chain's CDR3 is CATSSRQISGTQYF. The DNA of the CDR3 is TGTGCCACCAGCAGCCGACAGATTTCGGGGACCCAGTACTTC. The chain joins TRBV15 to TRBJ2-5; weak D call: TRBD1 (5 bases). V lost 3 bases to trimming and J lost 7 bases, with 15 bases between them. Germline CDR1 LNHNV, CDR2 YYDKDF (reference sequence). This CDR3 contains 14 residues.

The genes are TRBV28 and TRBJ2-1; D might be TRBD2 (6 bases). V dropped 4 bases and J dropped 3 bases, with 16 bases sitting between them. Germline CDR1 reads MDHEN; CDR2 reads SYDVKM. The CDR3 sequence is 16 residues long. The CDR3 nucleotides read TGTGCCAGCAGTTCCCCGGGGGTGGCCGACTACAATGAGCAGTTCTTC. Amino acids: CASSSPGVADYNEQFF.